This is a list of T cell receptor beta chains from one sample in a study of T cell responses to AZD1222 COVID-19 vaccine. Sequenced by immunoSEQ multiplex PCR; TCRdb stores in-frame clones only, minus some. The data show about 150,000 clones, around 90% seen once. Sequenced here: peripheral blood, sampled 28 days after the second AZD1222 dose. The receptors originated from an adult who received the AZD1222 COVID-19 vaccine. Both conserved end residues are part of each CDR3. Each record gives: clone size, J gene, V gene, D gene, CDR3 DNA, CDR3 protein. The D gene is left open where the match is weak. Only some rows state a clone size, as once, few, many or a class for expanded clones.

NA | TRBJ2-1 | TRBV27 | TRBD2 | TGTGCCAGCAGTCCAAGGCCTAGCGGGACTTCCTACAATGAGCAGTTCTTC | CASSPRPSGTSYNEQFF
NA | TRBJ1-5 | TRBV2 | NA | TGTGCCAGCGCCCTCGGGGGCACTGGTCAGCCCCAGCATTTT | CASALGGTGQPQHF
NA | TRBJ1-2 | TRBV2 | NA | TGTGCCAGCAGTGAGACGGACTATGGCTACACCTTC | CASSETDYGYTF
NA | TRBJ2-6 | TRBV18 | NA | TGTGCCAGCTCACCACAGGACGTCAGCTCTGGGGCCAACGTCCTGACTTTC | CASSPQDVSSGANVLTF
NA | TRBJ2-2 | TRBV4-3 | NA | TGCGCCAGCAGGGGGAGGGGGGCTAGGGACACCGGGGAGCTGTTTTTT | CASRGRGARDTGELFF
NA | TRBJ2-5 | TRBV6-5 | TRBD2 | TGTGCCAGCAGCCTAGGGACTAGCGGGAGAGAGACCCAGTACTTC | CASSLGTSGRETQYF
NA | TRBJ2-7 | TRBV6-1 | NA | TGTGCCAGCAGTGAATCCTACGAGCAGTACTTC | CASSESYEQYF
once | TRBJ1-5 | TRBV2 | NA | TGTGCCAGCGGGGGCAAAACCCTTAGCAATCAGCCCCAGCATTTT | CASGGKTLSNQPQHF
NA | TRBJ2-4 | TRBV9 | NA | TGTGCCAGCAGCACAGGATATACCTTAGCCAAAAACATTCAGTACTTC | CASSTGYTLAKNIQYF
NA | TRBJ2-3 | TRBV5-4 | NA | TGTGCCAGCAGCTTGGGGAGCACAGATACGCAGTATTTT | CASSLGSTDTQYF
NA | TRBJ1-2 | TRBV6-4 | NA | TGTGCCAGCAGTGAATCACAGAACCGTGGCTACACCTTC | CASSESQNRGYTF
once | TRBJ1-1 | TRBV19 | NA | TGTGCCAGTAGTATCCCGCACGGAGGCACTGAAGCTTTCTTT | CASSIPHGGTEAFF
NA | TRBJ1-3 | TRBV7-2 | TRBD1 | TGTGCCAGCAGCGAAACAGGGGGCGGTGGAAACACCATATATTTT | CASSETGGGGNTIYF
once | TRBJ2-1 | TRBV19 | NA | TGTGCCAGTAATGGACTGGGAGAGGCTGAGCAGTTCTTC | CASNGLGEAEQFF
NA | TRBJ2-7 | TRBV7-2 | TRBD1 | TGTGCCAGCAGCAATGAAGGGGGCGCGGCCTACGAGCAGTACTTC | CASSNEGGAAYEQYF
few | TRBJ1-2 | TRBV5-1 | TRBD1 | TGCGCCAGCGGCCCCGGGACAGGGGGCGACTATGGCTACACCTTC | CASGPGTGGDYGYTF
NA | TRBJ1-2 | TRBV19 | NA | TGTGCCAGTAGGTCGACAGGAGTCCTCTATGGCTACACCTTC | CASRSTGVLYGYTF
NA | TRBJ1-5 | TRBV30 | NA | TGTGCCTGGAGTCCACAGGGTAATCAGCCCCAGCATTTT | CAWSPQGNQPQHF
once | TRBJ1-1 | TRBV15 | NA | TGTGCCACCAGCAGAGATTGGGGAAGGCCGAACACTGAAGCTTTCTTT | CATSRDWGRPNTEAFF
NA | TRBJ2-1 | TRBV5-1 | TRBD2 | TGCGCCAGCAGCTTCTCCCTAGCGGGAACCCCTAATGAGCAGTTCTTC | CASSFSLAGTPNEQFF
once | TRBJ2-7 | TRBV18 | TRBD2 | TGTGCCAGCTCCCTACGACTAGCGGGGATCTCCCGGGAGCAGTACTTC | CASSLRLAGISREQYF
NA | TRBJ2-5 | TRBV10-3 | NA | TGTGCCATCAGGGAGGGGGAGACCCAGTACTTC | CAIREGETQYF
NA | TRBJ1-6 | TRBV9 | TRBD1 | TGTGCCAGCAGCGTAGATATAGGGGGCGCGTATAATTCACCCCTCCACTTT | CASSVDIGGAYNSPLHF
NA | TRBJ2-1 | TRBV5-1 | NA | TGCGCCAGCAGCTTAGGGGCTAGCGTTCACAATGAGCAGTTCTTC | CASSLGASVHNEQFF
once | TRBJ2-3 | TRBV7-2 | TRBD2 | TGTGCCAGCAGCTTAGCAGCGGGGGGTTCGGTTACGCAGTATTTT | CASSLAAGGSVTQYF
NA | TRBJ1-3 | TRBV3-1/TRBV3-2 | NA | TGTGCCAGCAGCCAAGTCCGAGGGGACACCATATATTTT | CASSQVRGDTIYF
once | TRBJ2-7 | TRBV6-5 | TRBD1 | TGTGCCAGCAGTCATGGGGAGACAGGGACCTACGAGCAGTACTTC | CASSHGETGTYEQYF
NA | TRBJ1-5 | TRBV27 | TRBD1 | TGTGCCAGCAGTTTGGGACAGGGGGCGATGGGGCCCCAGCATTTT | CASSLGQGAMGPQHF
once | TRBJ2-3 | TRBV30 | TRBD2 | TGTGCCTGGGGACTAGCGGGAGTGATAGATACGCAGTATTTT | CAWGLAGVIDTQYF
NA | TRBJ2-5 | TRBV28 | NA | TGTGCCAGCAGCCCCGACAGACACCAAGAGACCCAGTACTTC | CASSPDRHQETQYF
NA | TRBJ2-3 | TRBV27 | NA | TGTGCCAGCAGTTTTCGATCCACACCCGTCACAGATACGCAGTATTTT | CASSFRSTPVTDTQYF
NA | TRBJ2-7 | TRBV12-3/TRBV12-4 | NA | TGTGCCAGCAGTTTAGGGGGCTTAGGCGAGCAGTACTTC | CASSLGGLGEQYF
NA | TRBJ2-7 | TRBV2 | TRBD1 | TGTGCCAGCAGGGCGACAGGGTTACACGAGCAGTACTTC | CASRATGLHEQYF
NA | TRBJ2-7 | TRBV7-2 | TRBD1 | TGTGCCAGCAGTCATCCAATAACAGGGGTCGAGCAGTACTTC | CASSHPITGVEQYF
NA | TRBJ2-7 | TRBV4-3 | NA | TGCGCCAGCAGCCAAACCTCGGGGTACGAGCAGTACTTC | CASSQTSGYEQYF
NA | TRBJ1-2 | TRBV27 | TRBD1 | TGTGCCAGCAGTTTGGGGACAGGGTCCTATGGCTACACCTTC | CASSLGTGSYGYTF
NA | TRBJ1-5 | TRBV28 | NA | TGTGCCAGCAGTTTACCCGGGACGAGGGTGTATCAGCCCCAGCATTTT | CASSLPGTRVYQPQHF
few | TRBJ1-1 | TRBV3-1/TRBV3-2 | TRBD1 | TGTGCCAGCAGCCAACGGACAGGGACGAACACTGAAGCTTTCTTT | CASSQRTGTNTEAFF
NA | TRBJ1-5 | TRBV6-5 | NA | TGTGTGACCGGAATGCGGGGGTATAGCAATCAGCCCCAGCATTTT | CVTGMRGYSNQPQHF
NA | TRBJ1-2 | TRBV4-3 | NA | TGCGCCAGCAGCCAAGAACCAGGGGCGAGAGGTGGCTACACCTTC | CASSQEPGARGGYTF
NA | TRBJ2-2 | TRBV6-1 | TRBD2 | TGTGCCAGCAGTGAATTATGGCTAGCGGGGACTAACACCGGGGAGCTGTTTTTT | CASSELWLAGTNTGELFF
NA | TRBJ2-5 | TRBV3-1/TRBV3-2 | NA | TGTGCCAGCAGCCAGGGCGGCGGGTGGACCCAGTACTTC | CASSQGGGWTQYF
NA | TRBJ2-4 | TRBV7-2 | TRBD2 | TGTGCCAGCAGCTTGGCGGCTAGCGGGGGGCGAGGCAAAAACATTCAGTACTTC | CASSLAASGGRGKNIQYF
NA | TRBJ1-6 | TRBV30 | TRBD1 | TGTGCCTGGAGTCGGGACAGGGATTCACCCCTCCACTTT | CAWSRDRDSPLHF
NA | TRBJ2-1 | TRBV9 | TRBD2 | TGTGCCAGCAGCCCTCCCGGGACTAGCGGGAGTAATCGGTTCTTC | CASSPPGTSGSNRFF
once | TRBJ1-4 | TRBV24-1 | TRBD1 | TGTGCCACCAGTCCTGGGACAGTAGTTGCAACTAATGAAAAACTGTTTTTT | CATSPGTVVATNEKLFF
NA | TRBJ2-2 | TRBV7-9 | NA | TGTGCCAGCAGCTTTCTGTGGGGGCTGTTTTTT | CASSFLWGLFF
NA | TRBJ2-1 | TRBV6-6 | TRBD2 | TGTGCCAGCAGTTACTCTGGCGGGGGGGCGTGGAATGAGCAGTTCTTC | CASSYSGGGAWNEQFF
NA | TRBJ1-5 | TRBV25-1 | NA | TGTGCCAGCAGTGTAGGGGAGCGGGTCTTGCATTTT | CASSVGERVLHF
NA | TRBJ2-4 | TRBV5-1 | NA | TGCGCCAGCAGCTCAAACATGGGAAACATTCAGTACTTC | CASSSNMGNIQYF